This T cell receptor (beta chain) was recorded in a study of CD4 T cells in relation to SARS-CoV-2 and coronaviruses. Study-wide context: ViraFEST: approximately 10-day antigen culture of PBMCs, then TCR beta CDR3 sequencing. Median patient age was about 41 years, spanning 21 to 72 years. The study's findings and limits: Memory recall responses, not primary responses primed in culture, are what the assay detects. The cross-reactivity analysis covered only spike protein, not other viral proteins.

Only in-frame clones appear in the TCRdb table, and some are missing; sequencing was by immunoSEQ multiplex PCR. The data show 35,000 or so clones, over 65% seen once. With regard to this clone: Its antigen is unidentified.

CDR3 length: 16 amino acids. Germline loops: CDR1 SNHLY, CDR2 FYNNEI. The trim removed 1 base at V and 6 bases at J, leaving 6 bases unmatched. The receptor was isolated from an adult with COVID-19. V gene TRBV2 combines with J gene TRBJ2-1; 10 bases fit TRBD2. Sequenced: memory CD4+ T cells from PBMCs, cultured in vitro. CDR3 nucleotides: TGTGCCAGCAGTGAAGGGGTGGTAGCGGGAGGCAATGAGCAGTTCTTC. This encodes CASSEGVVAGGNEQFF.